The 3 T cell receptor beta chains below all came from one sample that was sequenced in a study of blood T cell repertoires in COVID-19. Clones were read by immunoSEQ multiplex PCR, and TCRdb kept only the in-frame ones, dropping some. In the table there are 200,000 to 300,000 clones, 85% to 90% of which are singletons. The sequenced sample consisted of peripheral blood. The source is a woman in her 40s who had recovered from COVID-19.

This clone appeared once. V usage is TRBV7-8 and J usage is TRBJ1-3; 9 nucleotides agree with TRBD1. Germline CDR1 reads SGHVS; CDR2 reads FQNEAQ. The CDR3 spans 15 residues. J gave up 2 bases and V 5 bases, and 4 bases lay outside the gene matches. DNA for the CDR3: TGTGCCAGCAGCGCGGACAGGGGAGCTGGAAACACCATATATTTT. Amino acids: CASSADRGAGNTIYF.

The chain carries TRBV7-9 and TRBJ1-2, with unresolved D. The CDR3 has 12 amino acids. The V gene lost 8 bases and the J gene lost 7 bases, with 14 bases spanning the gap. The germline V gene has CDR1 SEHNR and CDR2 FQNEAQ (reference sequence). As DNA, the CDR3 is TGTGCCAGCGGCACCACGGAGGGTGGCTACACCTTC. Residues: CASGTTEGGYTF.

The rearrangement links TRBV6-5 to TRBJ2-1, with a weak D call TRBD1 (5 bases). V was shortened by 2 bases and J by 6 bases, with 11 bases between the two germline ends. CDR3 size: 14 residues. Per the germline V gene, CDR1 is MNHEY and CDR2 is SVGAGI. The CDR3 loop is CASSYGAFPNEQFF. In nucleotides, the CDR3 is TGTGCCAGCAGTTACGGGGCCTTCCCCAATGAGCAGTTCTTC.